Shown below are 21 T cell receptor beta chains from a single sample sequenced in a study of T-cell reconstitution after alpha-beta-depleted transplantation in children listed by TCRdb under 2016. Libraries were constructed by PCR. TCRdb shows the sequencer as Illumina HiSeq 2500. TCR library preparation used molecular barcoding, with unique molecular identifiers applied to normalize quantification of the TCRbeta repertoire. TCRdb redid the processing of the public reads, applying fastp at Q25 and MiXCR, and retained in-frame beta chains. Each record represents a unique CDR3 protein, reported with the most common genes and DNA among its rows. The sample records hundreds of thousands of distinct CDR3 sequences, roughly 15% of which are singletons. The ten largest clones represent about 1.1% of the sample. This sample comprised PBMCs from the stem cell graft donor, obtained from the stem cell graft. These TCRs come from a human donor who donated a stem cell graft to a child with acute myeloid leukemia.

This clonotype came up many times. CDR3: CSVEGGTGGENYGYTF. The CDR3 DNA reads as TGCAGCGTTGAAGGTGGGACAGGGGGAGAGAACTATGGCTACACCTTC. V usage is TRBV29-1 and J usage is TRBJ1-2; 11 positions agree with TRBD1. Unmatched junction bases numbered 6, after V lost 1 base and J lost 2 bases. Germline-derived CDR1 and CDR2 are SQVTM and ANQGSEA. The CDR3 contains 16 residues.

A few counts support this clonotype. The chain uses TRBV20-1 and TRBJ1-1, with TRBD1 identical over 7 bases. The length of the CDR3 is 14 residues. Per the germline V gene, CDR1 is DFQATT and CDR2 is SNEGSKA (reference sequence). V lost 7 bases to trimming and J lost 2 bases; unmatched junction nucleotides: 10. The CDR3 protein is CSGPNRQGNTEAFF. CDR3 sequence (DNA): TGCAGTGGTCCGAACCGACAGGGCAACACTGAAGCTTTCTTT.

V gene TRBV9 combines with J gene TRBJ2-1; 9 bases map to TRBD2. CDR1 and CDR2 from the germline V gene are SGDLS and YYNGEE. The ends lost 0 bases at V and 2 bases at J; junction bases unmatched: 3. The CDR3 length is 16 residues. CDR3 nucleotide sequence: TGTGCCAGCAGCGTAGGAGGCGGGGGGGCCTACAATGAGCAGTTCTTC. This gives the protein CASSVGGGGAYNEQFF.

The chain links TRBV19 to TRBJ1-1, with a possible D match to TRBD1 (5 bases). This CDR3 spans 15 amino acids. Between the trimmed V and J ends, which lost 4 bases and 3 bases, there was a span of 15 bases. From germline, CDR1 is LNHDA and CDR2 SQIVND (reference sequence). The CDR3: CASSRFEGSYTEAFF. CDR3 nucleotides: TGTGCCAGTAGTAGATTTGAGGGGTCGTACACTGAAGCTTTCTTT.

With respect to this clonotype: Germline is not matched at one junction end, which may reflect a read error. The genes are TRBV2 and TRBJ2-5, with no clear D. There are 17 residues in the CDR3. Germline CDR1 and CDR2: SNHLY and FYNNEI. The CDR3 protein is CASRRGLFDRYQETQYF. CDR3 in DNA: TGTGCCAGCCGGAGAGGTCTCTTCGACCGATACCAGGAGACCCAGTACTTC.

This clonotype came up a few times. The rearrangement links TRBV29-1 to TRBJ1-1; unclear D gene. This CDR3 comprises 12 residues. CDR1 is SQVTM, CDR2 ANQGSEA, per germline. V lost 1 base, J lost 6 bases, and 9 bases lay in between. The CDR3 here is CSVEGAEPEAFF. In DNA form, the CDR3 reads TGCAGCGTTGAAGGGGCGGAACCTGAAGCTTTCTTT.

This clonotype was counted ten times or more. The chain is built from TRBV20-1 and TRBJ2-7, with D maybe TRBD1 (6 bases). The CDR3 extends over 12 amino acids. Germline CDR1 is DFQATT and CDR2 is SNEGSKA (reference sequence). Between the trimmed V and J ends, which lost 3 bases and 4 bases, there was a span of 10 bases. CDR3 amino acids: CSARATGYEQYF. In nucleotides, the CDR3 is TGCAGTGCTAGGGCCACAGGGTACGAGCAGTACTTC.

The table lists this clonotype with many counts. This chain joins TRBV20-1 and TRBJ1-6; the D gene is possibly TRBD1 (5 bases). V lost 4 bases, J lost 6 bases, and 13 bases lay in between. The germline V gene encodes CDR1 DFQATT and CDR2 SNEGSKA (reference sequence). The CDR3 has 14 amino acids. The CDR3: CSATMVQGNSPLHF. The DNA for the CDR3 is TGCAGTGCTACAATGGTTCAGGGTAATTCACCCCTCCACTTT.

This clonotype was found many times. The rearrangement links TRBV29-1 to TRBJ2-5; D is undetermined. The CDR3 contains 14 residues. The ends were cut back, 3 bases at V and 4 bases at J, with 15 bases in the middle. Germline values: CDR1 SQVTM, CDR2 ANQGSEA. CDR3 in DNA: TGCAGCGTTGACCTTCTTCAAGGCGGAGAGACCCAGTACTTC. This codes for CSVDLLQGGETQYF. The variable domain in full, completed from reference TRBV29-1 and TRBJ2-5, reads SAVISQKPSRDICQRGTSLTIQCQVDSQVTMMFWYRQQPGQSLTLIATANQGSEATYESGFVIDKFPISRPNLTFSTLTVSNMSPEDSSIYLCSVDLLQGGETQYFGPGTRLLVL.

This clonotype was counted ten times or more. The J gene is TRBJ2-3, the V gene TRBV29-1; either TRBD1 or TRBD2 may supply D (5 bases each). There are 14 residues in the CDR3. Between the trimmed V and J ends, which lost 6 bases and 5 bases, there was a span of 18 bases. Germline V lookup: CDR1 SQVTM, CDR2 ANQGSEA. The DNA for the CDR3 is TGCAGCGTGCCCGGGACCCCCCGGGAAGATACGCAGTATTTT. This translates into CSVPGTPREDTQYF.

The CDR3 loop is CASSSGGDSTDTQYF. The CDR3 coding sequence is TGTGCCAGCAGCTCGGGGGGGGATAGCACAGATACGCAGTATTTT. The gene calls are TRBV7-9 and TRBJ2-3; 8 nucleotides agree with TRBD2. The CDR3 runs to 15 residues. Germline CDR1 and CDR2: SEHNR and FQNEAQ (reference sequence). The V and J ends lost 4 bases and 0 bases, in that order; junction bases with no gene match: 3.

There are a few counts of this clonotype. The chain links TRBV20-1 to TRBJ2-5; maybe TRBD1 (6 bases). Germline CDR1 and CDR2: DFQATT and SNEGSKA (reference sequence). Trimming stripped 1 base from V and 4 bases from J, with 13 bases between. The length of the CDR3 is 14 residues. Written as DNA, the CDR3 is TGCAGTGCTAGAGGCCCGGGACACCGAGAGACCCAGTACTTC. Translation: CSARGPGHRETQYF.

The rearrangement links TRBV5-6 to TRBJ2-3, with 9 positions matching TRBD2. V lost 2 bases and J lost 5; bases outside the gene matches: 6. In germline, CDR1 is SGHDT, CDR2 YYEEEE. The CDR3 covers 15 residues. CDR3 coding DNA: TGTGCCAGCAGCTTTATAGCGGGGGAGAAAGATACGCAGTATTTT. It encodes CASSFIAGEKDTQYF.

This clonotype was seen many times. The CDR3 reads CASSQDLGVYEQYF. CDR3 DNA sequence: TGCGCCAGCAGCCAAGATCTGGGCGTCTACGAGCAGTACTTC. The chain joins TRBV4-3 to TRBJ2-7; D uncertain. The CDR3 covers 14 residues. Germline CDR1 is LGHNA and CDR2 is YSLEER. V gave up 0 bases and J gave up 3 bases, with 9 bases separating them.

V and J are TRBV4-3 and TRBJ2-1, with 8 bases that match TRBD2. V lost 3 bases and J lost 4; bases outside the gene matches: 14. CDR3 length equals 18 residues. The germline V gene has CDR1 LGHNA and CDR2 YSLEER. The CDR3, as DNA: TGCGCCAGCAGCCAGTTTATCGTTGGGCGGGGGGCTTACAATGAGCAGTTCTTC. This encodes CASSQFIVGRGAYNEQFF.

This clonotype was seen many times. This chain uses TRBV13 with TRBJ2-5, with 7 nucleotides matching TRBD2. After removal of 0 bases from V and 3 bases from J, the junction contained 1 base not matched to a gene. CDR1 and CDR2 from the germline V gene are PRHDT and FYEKMQ (reference sequence). This CDR3 has 14 residues. The CDR3 sequence: CASSLGLAEETQYF. The CDR3 DNA follows: TGTGCCAGCAGCTTAGGGCTAGCGGAAGAGACCCAGTACTTC.

The gene calls are TRBV5-1 and TRBJ2-1; D gene uncertain. The CDR3 has 16 residues. The V gene lost 5 bases and the J gene lost 12 bases, with 27 bases spanning the gap. The germline V gene encodes CDR1 SGHRS and CDR2 YFSETQ. The CDR3 DNA sequence: TGCGCCAGCAGTTCGTCTGGGGTGGAGATCACCCTGGGGCAGTTCTTC. Residues: CASSSSGVEITLGQFF.

The chain carries TRBV5-6 and TRBJ2-3; 11 positions agree with TRBD1. Germline-derived CDR1 and CDR2 are SGHDT and YYEEEE. With V trimmed by 0 bases and J by 0 bases, 9 bases remained unmatched. This CDR3 comprises 19 residues. CDR3: CASSLEGQGATYSTDTQYF. Here the CDR3 DNA reads TGTGCCAGCAGCTTGGAAGGACAGGGGGCAACCTATAGCACAGATACGCAGTATTTT.

V and J are TRBV7-8 and TRBJ1-4, with D possibly TRBD1 on 6 matching bases. Trimming took off 8 bases at V and 4 bases at J, with 8 bases between the two ends. This CDR3 has 12 residues. CDR1 is SGHVS and CDR2 is FQNEAQ in the germline V gene. The CDR3 reads CASGQSNEKLFF. CDR3 sequence (DNA): TGTGCCAGCGGACAGAGTAATGAAAAACTGTTTTTT. The whole variable domain, remainder taken from reference TRBV7-8 and TRBJ1-4, is GAGVSQSPRYKVAKRGQDVALRCDPISGHVSLFWYQQALGQGPEFLTYFQNEAQLDKSGLPSDRFFAERPEGSVSTLKIQRTQQEDSAVYLCASGQSNEKLFFGSGTQLSVL.

This sequence joins TRBV5-1 and TRBJ1-5; a possible D gene is TRBD1 (6 bases). The CDR3 contains 15 residues. CDR1 and CDR2 (germline): SGHRS, YFSETQ. V lost 0 bases and J 6 bases, leaving 13 bases between the germline ends. The CDR3 loop reads CASSLGQGSFQPQHF. The CDR3 bases are TGCGCCAGCAGCTTGGGGCAGGGGAGTTTTCAGCCCCAGCATTTT. Full variable domain (rest looked up from reference TRBV5-1 and TRBJ1-5): KAGVTQTPRYLIKTRGQQVTLSCSPISGHRSVSWYQQTPGQGLQFLFEYFSETQRNKGNFPGRFSGRQFSNSRSEMNVSTLELGDSALYLCASSLGQGSFQPQHFGDGTRLSIL.

The CDR3 is CASKVGGGRRETQYF. For the CDR3, the DNA is TGTGCCAGCAAGGTCGGGGGTGGTAGGAGAGAGACCCAGTACTTC. The rearrangement links TRBV5-6 to TRBJ2-5, with D possibly being TRBD2 (6 bases). CDR1 is SGHDT, CDR2 YYEEEE, per germline. This CDR3 region has 15 residues. The germline V and J ends were trimmed by 6 bases and 4 bases, with 19 bases remaining between them.